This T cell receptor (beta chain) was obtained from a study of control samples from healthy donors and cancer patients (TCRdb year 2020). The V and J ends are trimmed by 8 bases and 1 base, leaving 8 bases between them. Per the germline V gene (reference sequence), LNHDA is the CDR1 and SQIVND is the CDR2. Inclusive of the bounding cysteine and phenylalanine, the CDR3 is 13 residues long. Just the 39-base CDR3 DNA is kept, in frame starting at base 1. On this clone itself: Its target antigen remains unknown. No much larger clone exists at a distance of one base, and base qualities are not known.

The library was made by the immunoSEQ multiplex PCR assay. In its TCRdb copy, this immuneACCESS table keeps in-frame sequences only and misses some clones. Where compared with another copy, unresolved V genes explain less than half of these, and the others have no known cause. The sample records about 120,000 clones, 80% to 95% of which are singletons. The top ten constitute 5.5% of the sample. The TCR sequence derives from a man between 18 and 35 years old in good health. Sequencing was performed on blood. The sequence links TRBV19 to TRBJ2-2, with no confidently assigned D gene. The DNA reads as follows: TGTGCCAGTGGCGTGAGGAACACCGGGGAGCTGTTTTTT. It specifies CASGVRNTGELFF.